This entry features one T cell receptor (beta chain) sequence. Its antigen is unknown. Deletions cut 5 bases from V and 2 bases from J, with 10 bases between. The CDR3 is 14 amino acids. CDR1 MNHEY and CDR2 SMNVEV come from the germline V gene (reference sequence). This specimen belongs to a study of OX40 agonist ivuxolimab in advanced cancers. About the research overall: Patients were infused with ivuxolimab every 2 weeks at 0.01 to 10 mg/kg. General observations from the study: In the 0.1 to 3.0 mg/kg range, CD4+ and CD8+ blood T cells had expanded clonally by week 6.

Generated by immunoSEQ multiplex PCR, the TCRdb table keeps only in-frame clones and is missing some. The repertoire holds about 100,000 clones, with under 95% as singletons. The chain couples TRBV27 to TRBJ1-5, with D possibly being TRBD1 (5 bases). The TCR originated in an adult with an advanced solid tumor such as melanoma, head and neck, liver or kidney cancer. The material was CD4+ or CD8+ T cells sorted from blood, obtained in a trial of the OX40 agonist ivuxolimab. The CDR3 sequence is CASSTRVGNQPQHF. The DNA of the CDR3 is TGTGCCAGCAGTACCAGGGTAGGCAATCAGCCCCAGCATTTT.